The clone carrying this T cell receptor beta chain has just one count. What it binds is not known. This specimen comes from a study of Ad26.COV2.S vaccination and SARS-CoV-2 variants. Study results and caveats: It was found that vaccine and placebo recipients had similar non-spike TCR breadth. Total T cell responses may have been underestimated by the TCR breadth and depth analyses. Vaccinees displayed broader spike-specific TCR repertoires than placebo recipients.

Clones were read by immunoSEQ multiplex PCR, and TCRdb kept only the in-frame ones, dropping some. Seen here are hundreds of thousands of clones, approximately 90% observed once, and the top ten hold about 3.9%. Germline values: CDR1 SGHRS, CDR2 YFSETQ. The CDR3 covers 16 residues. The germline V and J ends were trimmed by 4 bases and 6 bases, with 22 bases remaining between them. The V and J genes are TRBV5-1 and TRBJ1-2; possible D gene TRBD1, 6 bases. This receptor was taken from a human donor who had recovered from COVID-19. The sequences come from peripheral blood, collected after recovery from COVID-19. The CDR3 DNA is TGCGCCAGCAGCCCAGGAGTGGGGGGCTCGAGGAATGGCTACACCTTC. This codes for CASSPGVGGSRNGYTF.